This entry lists 17 T cell receptor beta chains sequenced from one sample in a study of T-cell memory formation after mild COVID-19. TCRdb reprocessed the 5' RACE reads with MiXCR, giving one entry per CDR3 protein. The repertoire holds 30,000 to 35,000 distinct CDR3 sequences, with about 21% as singletons. Sequencing was performed on PBMCs or a T cell subset sorted from them (not recorded which). The receptors derive from an adult who had mild COVID-19 (a few samples of this study predate the infection). Cell type and time point are not known.

This clonotype showed up many times. The chain links TRBV5-4 to TRBJ2-4; 8 nucleotides align to TRBD2. The V gene end was trimmed by 0 bases and the J gene end by 0 bases; junction bases not matched to a gene: 5. This CDR3 comprises 17 residues. The germline gives CDR1 SGHNT, CDR2 YYREEE (reference sequence). Here the CDR3 reads CASSLGSGRLAKNIQYF. CDR3 nucleotides: TGTGCCAGCAGCTTGGGAAGCGGGAGACTAGCCAAAAACATTCAGTACTTC.

The chain carries TRBV7-2 and TRBJ2-1; 9 bases fit TRBD1. The germline CDR1 and CDR2 sequences are SGHTA and FQGNSA. The CDR3 consists of 16 residues. The V gene end was trimmed by 5 bases and the J gene end by 3 bases; junction bases not matched to a gene: 8. CDR3 sequence: CASSDLGTGYYNEQFF. The CDR3 DNA sequence: TGTGCCAGCAGCGACCTAGGGACAGGGTACTACAATGAGCAGTTCTTC.

This clonotype was found many times. V and J are TRBV7-3 and TRBJ2-1; TRBD2 matches at 10 bases. The V segment lost 10 bases and the J segment 9 bases; nucleotides outside the gene matches: 15. The CDR3 loop spans 15 amino acids. Germline CDR1 is SGHTA and CDR2 is FQGTGA. CDR3 residues: CATQITSGVSGEQFF. The DNA of the CDR3 is TGTGCCACTCAGATTACTAGCGGGGTATCGGGTGAGCAGTTCTTC. Full variable domain (outside the CDR3, taken from reference TRBV7-3 and TRBJ2-1): GAGVSQTPSNKVTEKGKYVELRCDPISGHTALYWYRQSLGQGPEFLIYFQGTGAADDSGLPNDRFFAVRPEGSVSTLKIQRTERGDSAVYLCATQITSGVSGEQFFGPGTRLTVL.

The chain is built from TRBV27 and TRBJ2-7; D may correspond to TRBD1 or TRBD2 (5 bases each). The CDR3 has 15 residues. The V and J ends lost 6 bases and 4 bases respectively, with 19 bases between them. The germline V gene has CDR1 MNHEY and CDR2 SMNVEV (reference sequence). The CDR3 region has the DNA TGTGCCAGCAGCCCCGAGGCAGGGAGTTGGTACGAGCAGTACTTC. Residues: CASSPEAGSWYEQYF.

This clonotype was observed at least ten times. The CDR3 spells CASSQGRNTEAFF. CDR3 nucleotide sequence: TGTGCCAGCAGTCAGGGACGGAACACTGAAGCTTTCTTT. The chain carries TRBV6-6 and TRBJ1-1, with a weak D call TRBD1 (5 bases). This CDR3 has 13 amino acids. Germline-derived CDR1 and CDR2 are MNHNY and SVGAGI (reference sequence). V lost 5 bases, J lost 1 base, and 8 bases lay in between.

The rearrangement joins TRBV9 to TRBJ1-1; 9 nucleotides line up with TRBD1. The CDR3 totals 14 residues. J gave up 5 bases and V 3 bases, and 5 bases lay outside the gene matches. CDR1 is SGDLS and CDR2 is YYNGEE in the germline V gene. CDR3 residues: CASSGQGETTEAFF. CDR3 DNA: TGTGCCAGCAGCGGACAGGGGGAGACGACTGAAGCTTTCTTT.

This clonotype was detected ten times or more. This rearrangement joins TRBV6-5 to TRBJ2-7; 11 bases are shared with TRBD1. In germline, CDR1 is MNHEY, CDR2 SVGAGI. The CDR3 is 15 amino acids. V dropped 0 bases and J dropped 3; count of bases not matched to a gene: 1. The CDR3 region is CASSYSGTGGYEQYF. In DNA form, the CDR3 reads TGTGCCAGCAGTTACTCAGGGACAGGGGGCTACGAGCAGTACTTC.

The chain is built from TRBV4-2 and TRBJ2-1; TRBD2 matches at 7 bases. CDR1 LGHNA and CDR2 YNFKEQ come from the germline V gene. The CDR3 length is 15 residues. V gave up 4 bases and J gave up 9 bases; unmatched junction bases: 12. CDR3 loop: CASSPEPGGLIEQFF. The DNA for the CDR3 is TGTGCCAGCAGCCCCGAACCGGGAGGTCTGATTGAGCAGTTCTTC.

The chain joins TRBV29-1 to TRBJ1-1; no definite D call. This CDR3 is 10 amino acids long. The germline CDR1 and CDR2 sequences are SQVTM and ANQGSEA. V gave up 5 bases and J gave up 11 bases, with 12 bases separating them. The CDR3 sequence is CSVWSSGAFF. The DNA for the CDR3 is TGCAGCGTTTGGTCCTCCGGGGCTTTCTTT.

The chain is built from TRBV7-9 and TRBJ2-7, with D maybe TRBD1 (5 bases). Germline loops: CDR1 SEHNR, CDR2 FQNEAQ (reference sequence). This CDR3 spans 13 amino acids. V lost 4 bases and J lost 1, with 8 bases in between. The CDR3 protein is CASSSRDSYEQYF. In DNA form, the CDR3 reads TGTGCCAGCAGCTCCAGGGATTCCTACGAGCAGTACTTC.

This clonotype was counted at least ten times. The chain carries TRBV21-1 and TRBJ2-1. TRBV21-1 is annotated as a pseudogene. This CDR3 region has 16 residues. The CDR3 here is CASSAALRSSYNEQFF. The CDR3 DNA reads TGTGCCAGCAGCGCAGCACTCAGGAGCTCCTACAATGAGCAGTTCTTC.

In this sample, this clonotype turned up a few times. The genes are TRBV5-4 and TRBJ1-4; 9 positions match TRBD1. Germline CDR1 and CDR2: SGHNT and YYREEE (reference sequence). CDR3 length: 16 amino acids. V lost 4 bases, J lost 8 bases, and 12 bases stayed unmatched. The CDR3 spells CASSQGLGQGVEKLFF. CDR3 nucleotide sequence: TGTGCCAGCAGCCAGGGCCTGGGACAGGGAGTAGAAAAACTGTTTTTT.

This clonotype occurred many times. This chain joins TRBV29-1 and TRBJ1-2; D not certain. Germline CDR1 reads SQVTM; CDR2 reads ANQGSEA. The CDR3 has 13 amino acids. V lost 2 bases, J lost 4 bases, and 11 bases lay in between. The CDR3: CSVESESGYGYTF. For the CDR3, the DNA is TGCAGCGTTGAAAGTGAGTCTGGCTATGGCTACACCTTC.

In its sample, this clonotype was seen many times. The rearrangement joins TRBV12-3 or TRBV12-4 to TRBJ2-5; D may be TRBD1 (5 bases). The CDR3 sequence is 13 residues long. Trimming cost V 3 bases and J 5 bases, with 10 bases left between them. CDR3 loop: CASSFATAETQYF. Written as DNA, the CDR3 is TGTGCCAGCAGTTTCGCGACAGCGGAGACCCAGTACTTC.

V gene TRBV3-1 combines with J gene TRBJ2-2; 9 bases match TRBD1. The CDR3 runs 15 residues. V trimming: 3 bases; J trimming: 12 bases; junction bases outside the gene matches: 11. CDR1 is LGHDT and CDR2 is YNNKEL in the germline V gene (reference sequence). The CDR3 DNA reads as TGTGCCAGCAGCCAGGAGGGACAGGGTGATAGGAAGCTGTTTTTT. This codes for CASSQEGQGDRKLFF.

This clonotype was observed many times. V and J are TRBV5-1 and TRBJ2-1; D call uncertain. The CDR3 is 13 amino acids. Germline lookup yields CDR1 SGHRS and CDR2 YFSETQ. Trimming shortened V by 7 bases and J by 7 bases, and 15 bases separated the two germline ends. The CDR3 reads CASRAIRENEQFF. The CDR3 region has the DNA TGCGCCAGCCGCGCCATTCGAGAAAATGAGCAGTTCTTC.

V usage is TRBV9 and J usage is TRBJ2-7, with 7 bases lining up with TRBD2. The trim removed 5 bases at V and 0 bases at J, leaving 11 bases unmatched. Germline lookup yields CDR1 SGDLS and CDR2 YYNGEE. CDR3 length: 16 residues. DNA for the CDR3: TGTGCCAGCAGTCTTTCCGGGGGGATGAGCTCCTACGAGCAGTACTTC. Residues: CASSLSGGMSSYEQYF. Based on the CDR3 plus reference TRBV9 and TRBJ2-7, the full variable domain is DSGVTQTPKHLITATGQRVTLRCSPRSGDLSVYWYQQSLDQGLQFLIQYYNGEERAKGNILERFSAQQFPDLHSELNLSSLELGDSALYFCASSLSGGMSSYEQYFGPGTRLTVT.